This TCR beta chain was identified during a study of blood T cell repertoires in COVID-19. In the original analysis: Estimated nucleated cell counts came from reference gene primer amplification. Repertoires were generated with immunoSEQ multiplex PCR, while TCRdb's copy carries only in-frame clones and drops some. The V and J calls and clone size were taken over from that table, and D and trimming were inferred from the DNA. This sample has some 370,000 clones, with roughly 90% found just once. With 0 bases removed from V and 5 bases from J, the gap between germline ends came to 9 bases. The CDR3 length is 14 residues. CDR1 is SGDLS and CDR2 is YYNGEE in the germline V gene. A note on this clone: Other DNA sequences in the sample encode the same CDR3.

Sequenced material: peripheral blood. The TCR comes from a man in his forties or fifties with acute or convalescent COVID-19. The rearrangement links TRBV9 to TRBJ1-3, with TRBD1 as a possible D gene (5 bases). CDR3 residues: CASSVGQGRNTIYF. CDR3 nucleotides: TGTGCCAGCAGCGTAGGGCAGGGAAGAAACACCATATATTTT.